This is a list of T cell receptor beta chains from one sample in a study of blood T cell repertoires in COVID-19. The data were produced by immunoSEQ multiplex PCR, yet TCRdb's version contains in-frame clones alone and is incomplete. The sample includes about 210,000 clones, roughly 94% of them seen just once. Material: peripheral blood. All receptors derive from a man younger than 40 with acute or convalescent COVID-19. The CDR3 runs from the conserved cysteine through the conserved F or W. The D gene is left open where the match is weak. Size is stated for part of the rows, as once, few or many counts, or as a class when the clone is expanded.

clone_size | j_call | d_call | v_call | cdr3_nt | cdr3_aa
NA | TRBJ1-5 | TRBD1 | TRBV15 | TGTGCCACCAGCAGAGACAGGGGGCTTAGCAATCAGCCCCAGCATTTT | CATSRDRGLSNQPQHF
once | TRBJ2-7 | TRBD1 | TRBV30 | TGTGCCTGGAGTCCCGGACAGGGCATCTACGAGCAGTACTTC | CAWSPGQGIYEQYF
NA | TRBJ2-5 | TRBD2 | TRBV4-1 | TGCGCCAGCAGAGAGAGGACTAGGGTCCAAGAGACCCAGTACTTC | CASRERTRVQETQYF
NA | TRBJ2-5 | TRBD1 | TRBV18 | TGTGCCAGCTCGTTTACAGGGGCGAGGGAGACCCAGTACTTC | CASSFTGARETQYF
NA | TRBJ1-5 | NA | TRBV30 | TGTGCCTGGAGTGTTCAGGGTAGCAATCAGCCCCAGCATTTT | CAWSVQGSNQPQHF
once | TRBJ1-1 | TRBD1 | TRBV28 | TGTGCCAGCAGTTCTTACCCGGACAGGGCGAACACTGAAGCTTTCTTT | CASSSYPDRANTEAFF
NA | TRBJ1-1 | NA | TRBV12-3/TRBV12-4 | TGTGCCAGCAGTTTCGGAGGTCACACTGAAGCTTTCTTT | CASSFGGHTEAFF
NA | TRBJ2-7 | NA | TRBV5-4 | TGTGCCAGCAGCTTGGGCGGGGACCGAGAGCAGTACTTC | CASSLGGDREQYF
few | TRBJ1-1 | NA | TRBV28 | TGTGCCAGCAGGTCACAGAGTTGGAACACTGAAGCTTTCTTT | CASRSQSWNTEAFF
NA | TRBJ2-3 | TRBD2 | TRBV3-1/TRBV3-2 | TGTGCCAGCAGCCAAGATCCCCGGACTAGCGGGGGGGCCTCGGCAGATACGCAGTATTTT | CASSQDPRTSGGASADTQYF
NA | TRBJ2-1 | NA | TRBV27 | TGTGCCAGCAGTCCAATGCTAGCTTTCAATGAGCAGTTCTTC | CASSPMLAFNEQFF
NA | TRBJ2-5 | TRBD2 | TRBV19 | TGTGCCAGTAGTATCGGCTCCAGCGGGGGCCACCTTCGAGAGACCCAGTACTTC | CASSIGSSGGHLRETQYF
few | TRBJ1-2 | TRBD1 | TRBV18 | TGTGCCAGCTCCCCAAGGGGACAGCTCACAGGCTACACCTTC | CASSPRGQLTGYTF
NA | TRBJ1-1 | NA | TRBV18 | TGTGCCAGCTCCCGTGACACGGGGGGCACTGAAGCTTTCTTT | CASSRDTGGTEAFF
NA | TRBJ1-2 | NA | TRBV15 | TGTGCCACCAGCAGAGATGGGCAGAACTATGGCTACACCTTC | CATSRDGQNYGYTF
NA | TRBJ1-1 | NA | TRBV5-1 | TGCGCCAGCAGCTTGGCTCGGGAACGAAACACTGAAGCTTTCTTT | CASSLARERNTEAFF
once | TRBJ1-4 | TRBD1 | TRBV28 | TGTGCCAGCAGTATGGACAGGGTTAATGAAAAACTGTTTTTT | CASSMDRVNEKLFF
once | TRBJ1-2 | NA | TRBV18 | TGTGCCAGCTCACCCGGGAGCGGGGAGACTAACTATGGCTACACCTTC | CASSPGSGETNYGYTF
NA | TRBJ2-5 | NA | TRBV28 | TGTGCCAGCAGCCGCCGGTTAGAGACCCAGTACTTC | CASSRRLETQYF
NA | TRBJ1-1 | NA | TRBV18 | TGTGCCAGCTCACCACGGGACTCAAACACTGAAGCTTTCTTT | CASSPRDSNTEAFF
NA | TRBJ2-3 | NA | TRBV28 | TGTGCCAGCGAGGAGGATGGAGGCACAGATACGCAGTATTTT | CASEEDGGTDTQYF
NA | TRBJ2-7 | TRBD1 | TRBV30 | TGTGCCTGGAGTCGACAGGGGGGAGAGCAGTACTTC | CAWSRQGGEQYF
NA | TRBJ1-2 | TRBD1 | TRBV28 | TGTGCCAGCAGTCTGGGGTTTGTTAGGGGGCTACGTGGCTATGGCTACACCTTC | CASSLGFVRGLRGYGYTF
NA | TRBJ2-5 | TRBD2 | TRBV7-6 | TGTGCCAGCAGCCCGGGGGGGCTTAGTGTGGAGACCCAGTACTTC | CASSPGGLSVETQYF
NA | TRBJ1-4 | TRBD1 | TRBV2 | TGTGCCAGCAGAGCCGGGACAGTCAATGAAAAACTGTTTTTT | CASRAGTVNEKLFF
NA | TRBJ1-2 | TRBD1 | TRBV5-1 | TGCGCCAGCAGCTTGGCGGCAGGGGGTGGCTATGGCTACACCTTC | CASSLAAGGGYGYTF
NA | TRBJ2-1 | NA | TRBV10-1 | TGCGCCAGCAGTGAGAACAGGGTTTCAGGCAATGAGCAGTTCTTC | CASSENRVSGNEQFF
once | TRBJ1-1 | NA | TRBV7-3 | TGTGCCAGCAGCTTAACAGGGGTCACTGAAGCTTTCTTT | CASSLTGVTEAFF
NA | TRBJ1-1 | NA | TRBV20-1 | TGCAGTGCTAGTACAGGGACGAACACTGAAGCTTTCTTT | CSASTGTNTEAFF
NA | TRBJ2-1 | NA | TRBV6-4 | TGTGCCAGCTCCCGGGAGTATGGTAACTACAATGAGCAGTTCTTC | CASSREYGNYNEQFF
NA | TRBJ2-7 | NA | TRBV12-3/TRBV12-4 | TGTGCCAGCAGAAGGGCGGGGGAGCAGTACTTC | CASRRAGEQYF
NA | TRBJ1-5 | TRBD1 | TRBV7-9 | TGTGCCAGCAGCGACAGGGGCGACGATCAGCCCCAGCATTTT | CASSDRGDDQPQHF
NA | TRBJ2-1 | NA | TRBV6-1 | TGTGCCAGCAGTGAAGCCCCTGACAGAAAGCAGTTCTTC | CASSEAPDRKQFF
NA | TRBJ1-4 | TRBD1 | TRBV14 | TGTGCCAGCAGCCACCTGGGGACAGACAGCTTGGAAAAACTGTTTTTT | CASSHLGTDSLEKLFF
NA | TRBJ1-2 | TRBD1 | TRBV28 | TGTGCCAGCACCACGACAGGGGCTTACTATGGCTACACCTTC | CASTTTGAYYGYTF
NA | TRBJ1-1 | TRBD1 | TRBV5-4 | TGTGCCAGCAGCTGGACAGGGGCGGCCACTGAAGCTTTCTTT | CASSWTGAATEAFF
NA | TRBJ2-7 | TRBD2 | TRBV6-2/TRBV6-3 | TGTGCCAGCAGCCCTCGGGGCGGGGGCGAGCAGTACTTC | CASSPRGGGEQYF
NA | TRBJ1-2 | NA | TRBV10-3 | TGTGCCATCAGGGACAGACTGACCTATGGCTACACCTTC | CAIRDRLTYGYTF
NA | TRBJ2-7 | NA | TRBV18 | TGTGCCAGCTCACCAACAGGGCAGAACTACGAGCAGTACTTC | CASSPTGQNYEQYF
NA | TRBJ1-3 | TRBD1 | TRBV27 | TGTGCCAGCAGTCGGACAGGGATCTCTGGAAACACCATATATTTT | CASSRTGISGNTIYF
NA | TRBJ1-5 | TRBD1 | TRBV28 | TGTGCCAGCAGGGGACAGACCTATAGCAATCAGCCCCAGCATTTT | CASRGQTYSNQPQHF
NA | TRBJ2-7 | NA | TRBV5-4 | TGTGCCAGCAGCTACAACAGGTCCCCAACTTTAATTTACGAGCAGTACTTC | CASSYNRSPTLIYEQYF
NA | TRBJ1-6 | TRBD1 | TRBV12-3/TRBV12-4 | TGTGCCAGCAGGGACAGGTCCTCACCCCTCCACTTT | CASRDRSSPLHF
once | TRBJ2-7 | TRBD2 | TRBV6-5 | TGTGCCAGCAGCAAGCGGGAGGGCTACGAGCAGTACTTC | CASSKREGYEQYF
NA | TRBJ2-7 | TRBD1 | TRBV5-6 | TGTGCCAGCAGCCATTTAAGGACAGGGGAGATTTACGAGCAGTACTTC | CASSHLRTGEIYEQYF
NA | TRBJ2-3 | NA | TRBV6-1 | TGTGCCAGCAGTGAATGGGCCCGCACGGATACGCAGTATTTT | CASSEWARTDTQYF
NA | TRBJ2-5 | NA | TRBV5-4 | TGTGCCAGCAGCTCACCAGATGGCAGGGGAGAGACCCAGTACTTC | CASSSPDGRGETQYF
NA | TRBJ2-5 | TRBD2 | TRBV6-5 | TGTGCCAGCAGTCAGATAGCGGGGTGGGACCAGTACTTC | CASSQIAGWDQYF
NA | TRBJ2-3 | TRBD2 | TRBV7-9 | TGTGCCAGCAGCTTAGGTAGCGGGAACACAGATACGCAGTATTTT | CASSLGSGNTDTQYF
once | TRBJ2-2 | TRBD2 | TRBV5-4 | TGTGCCAGCAGCTTGGGGACCCGGGAGGCGAACACCGGGGAGCTGTTTTTT | CASSLGTREANTGELFF
few | TRBJ1-5 | NA | TRBV18 | TGTGCCAGCTCACTACAGGAATATCAGCCCCAGCATTTT | CASSLQEYQPQHF
NA | TRBJ2-1 | TRBD2 | TRBV12-5 | TGTGCTAGTGGTTTGACCAAGACTAGCGGGAGCTCCTACAATGAGCAGTTCTTC | CASGLTKTSGSSYNEQFF